This T cell receptor (beta chain) was captured in a study of blood T cell repertoires in COVID-19. Whole-study context: The United States, Italy and Spain were the sources of the acute and convalescent COVID-19 samples.

This CDR3 comprises 14 residues. This table comes from immunoSEQ multiplex PCR, and its TCRdb copy is limited to in-frame clones, with some not included. Among approximately 240,000 clones listed, around four fifths were seen once. The sequence was collected from a woman in her forties with active or convalescent COVID-19. The rearrangement links TRBV21-1 to TRBJ1-4. TRBV21-1 is a listed pseudogene. Sequenced material: peripheral blood. CDR3 region: CASSKAGANEKLFF. The CDR3 coding sequence is TGTGCCAGCAGCAAGGCGGGGGCGAATGAAAAACTGTTTTTT.